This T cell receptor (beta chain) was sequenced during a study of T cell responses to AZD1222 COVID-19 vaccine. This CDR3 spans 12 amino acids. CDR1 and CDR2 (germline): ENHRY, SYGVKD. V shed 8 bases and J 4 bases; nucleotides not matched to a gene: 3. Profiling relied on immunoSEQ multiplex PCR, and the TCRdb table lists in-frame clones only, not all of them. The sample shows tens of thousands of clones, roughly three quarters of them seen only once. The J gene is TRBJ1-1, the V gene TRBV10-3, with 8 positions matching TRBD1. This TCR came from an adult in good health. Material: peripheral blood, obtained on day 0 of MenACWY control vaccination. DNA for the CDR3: TGTGCCATCGGACAGGGAGGCACTGAAGCTTTCTTT. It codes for CAIGQGGTEAFF.